The rows below give T cell receptor beta chains drawn from one sample of a study of shared clonotypes between healthy human individuals. TCRdb keeps only in-frame clones here, not all; method: immunoSEQ multiplex PCR. In the table there are around 2,100,000 clones, approximately 95% of which are singletons. The sequenced material came from naive CD8+ T cells sorted from blood. These TCRs come from a man in his late teens or twenties in good health. Each CDR3 is given with its conserved first and last residue. The order of the fields is CDR3 DNA, CDR3 protein, clone size, J gene, D gene, V gene. A D gene is named only where the DNA matches it firmly. Some rows have no size entry. The others give once, few or many, or a class for an expanded clone.

cdr3_nt: TGTGCCAGCAGCTTTTGGGGGGGTGGCTACGAGCAGTACTTC; cdr3_aa: CASSFWGGGYEQYF; clone_size: NA; j_call: TRBJ2-7; d_call: TRBD2; v_call: TRBV5-6
cdr3_nt: TGTGCCAGCAGCTCGGGGGAATCCTACAATGAGCAGTTCTTC; cdr3_aa: CASSSGESYNEQFF; clone_size: NA; j_call: TRBJ2-1; d_call: NA; v_call: TRBV7-9
cdr3_nt: TGCAGCGGTCAGGGATTTGATGCCACAGATACGCAGTATTTT; cdr3_aa: CSGQGFDATDTQYF; clone_size: NA; j_call: TRBJ2-3; d_call: NA; v_call: TRBV29-1
cdr3_nt: TGTGCCAGCAGCCTAGGCAATGAGCAGTTCTTC; cdr3_aa: CASSLGNEQFF; clone_size: once; j_call: TRBJ2-1; d_call: NA; v_call: TRBV6-6
cdr3_nt: TGTGCCAGCAGCCCTCCAGGGACTAGCCTGGAGACCCAGTACTTC; cdr3_aa: CASSPPGTSLETQYF; clone_size: NA; j_call: TRBJ2-5; d_call: TRBD2; v_call: TRBV7-9
cdr3_nt: TGTGCCTCGACTAGCGGGAGGGGTGGGTACCAAGAGACCCAGTACTTC; cdr3_aa: CASTSGRGGYQETQYF; clone_size: NA; j_call: TRBJ2-5; d_call: TRBD2; v_call: TRBV2
cdr3_nt: TGCGCCAGCAGCCAAGTGGAGGGAACGAACACTGAAGCTTTCTTT; cdr3_aa: CASSQVEGTNTEAFF; clone_size: NA; j_call: TRBJ1-1; d_call: NA; v_call: TRBV4-3
cdr3_nt: TGTGCCAGCAGGAGTCGGGCAGGCGACACCGGGGAGCTGTTTTTT; cdr3_aa: CASRSRAGDTGELFF; clone_size: once; j_call: TRBJ2-2; d_call: NA; v_call: TRBV5-5
cdr3_nt: TGTGCCAGCAGTTCGCCGGACGGCCCAGATACGCAGTATTTT; cdr3_aa: CASSSPDGPDTQYF; clone_size: NA; j_call: TRBJ2-3; d_call: NA; v_call: TRBV28
cdr3_nt: TGTGCCACCTGGTCGTCGCGGGAGACCAACGAGCAGTACTTC; cdr3_aa: CATWSSRETNEQYF; clone_size: NA; j_call: TRBJ2-7; d_call: TRBD2; v_call: TRBV15
cdr3_nt: TGTGCCAGTAGTATTCAGCAAAACTCCTACAATGAGCAGTTCTTC; cdr3_aa: CASSIQQNSYNEQFF; clone_size: NA; j_call: TRBJ2-1; d_call: NA; v_call: TRBV19
cdr3_nt: TGTGCCAGCAGTGGGCCGGTTTGGGGACAGATTACCTATGGCTACACCTTC; cdr3_aa: CASSGPVWGQITYGYTF; clone_size: NA; j_call: TRBJ1-2; d_call: TRBD1; v_call: TRBV25-1
cdr3_nt: TGTGCCAGCGACCCCAGGGGAGTAGGCACCGGGGAGCTGTTTTTT; cdr3_aa: CASDPRGVGTGELFF; clone_size: NA; j_call: TRBJ2-2; d_call: NA; v_call: TRBV27
cdr3_nt: TGTGCCAGCAGCTTTGGGTCTGGTACCTACGAGCAGTACTTC; cdr3_aa: CASSFGSGTYEQYF; clone_size: NA; j_call: TRBJ2-7; d_call: NA; v_call: TRBV5-6
cdr3_nt: TGTGCCAGTAGTATCGGGGACTTGAATCAGCCCCAGCATTTT; cdr3_aa: CASSIGDLNQPQHF; clone_size: NA; j_call: TRBJ1-5; d_call: NA; v_call: TRBV19
cdr3_nt: TGTGCCAGCAGGGATCCTTACACAGATACGCAGTATTTT; cdr3_aa: CASRDPYTDTQYF; clone_size: NA; j_call: TRBJ2-3; d_call: NA; v_call: TRBV27
cdr3_nt: TGTGCCAGCATCCAGACGGCTAGCGGGGGGGACGAAGAGACCCAGTACTTC; cdr3_aa: CASIQTASGGDEETQYF; clone_size: NA; j_call: TRBJ2-5; d_call: TRBD2; v_call: TRBV13
cdr3_nt: TGTGCCAGCAGCGCCGGGTCTGTTGGGGAAAAACTGTTTTTT; cdr3_aa: CASSAGSVGEKLFF; clone_size: NA; j_call: TRBJ1-4; d_call: NA; v_call: TRBV9
cdr3_nt: TGTGCCTGGACCCACATCGGGGGGGCTGGAAACACCATATATTTT; cdr3_aa: CAWTHIGGAGNTIYF; clone_size: NA; j_call: TRBJ1-3; d_call: NA; v_call: TRBV30
cdr3_nt: TGTGCCAGCAGCCACAACCCTTCCTACGAGCAGTACTTC; cdr3_aa: CASSHNPSYEQYF; clone_size: NA; j_call: TRBJ2-7; d_call: NA; v_call: TRBV5-6
cdr3_nt: TGTGCCAGCTTACTACCAGGAATCAATGAGCAGTTCTTC; cdr3_aa: CASLLPGINEQFF; clone_size: NA; j_call: TRBJ2-1; d_call: NA; v_call: TRBV7-9
cdr3_nt: TGTGCCAGCAGCCTCCGTGGACAGGGCTACGAGCAGTACTTC; cdr3_aa: CASSLRGQGYEQYF; clone_size: NA; j_call: TRBJ2-7; d_call: TRBD1; v_call: TRBV9
cdr3_nt: TGTGCCAGCAGCTTGGGTGGGGAGGACGAAGAGACCCAGTACTTC; cdr3_aa: CASSLGGEDEETQYF; clone_size: NA; j_call: TRBJ2-5; d_call: NA; v_call: TRBV5-4
cdr3_nt: TGTGCCAGCAGCGGGGCTTACCGGAGTGACAATGAGCAGTTCTTC; cdr3_aa: CASSGAYRSDNEQFF; clone_size: NA; j_call: TRBJ2-1; d_call: NA; v_call: TRBV11-2
cdr3_nt: TGTGCCAGCAGCGGGGGGCATTTAGCGGGATTCGAGCAGTACTTC; cdr3_aa: CASSGGHLAGFEQYF; clone_size: once; j_call: TRBJ2-7; d_call: TRBD2; v_call: TRBV7-9
cdr3_nt: TGTGCCAGCAGCTTCGGGACCTCCGGTGAGCAGTTCTTC; cdr3_aa: CASSFGTSGEQFF; clone_size: NA; j_call: TRBJ2-1; d_call: NA; v_call: TRBV7-2
cdr3_nt: TGTGCCAGCAGTTACCGAGCAGGGGGCTACTATGGCTACACCTTC; cdr3_aa: CASSYRAGGYYGYTF; clone_size: NA; j_call: TRBJ1-2; d_call: TRBD1; v_call: TRBV6-5
cdr3_nt: TGCGCCAGCAGCCAGCCGGGACAGGGGGACACTGAAGCTTTCTTT; cdr3_aa: CASSQPGQGDTEAFF; clone_size: NA; j_call: TRBJ1-1; d_call: TRBD1; v_call: TRBV4-1
cdr3_nt: TGTGCCAGCAGTGATGGGACGGCCTTCTATGGCTACACCTTC; cdr3_aa: CASSDGTAFYGYTF; clone_size: NA; j_call: TRBJ1-2; d_call: NA; v_call: TRBV6-1
cdr3_nt: TGTGCCAGCAGCGTAGCGGGGACAGCTGGAAACACCATATATTTT; cdr3_aa: CASSVAGTAGNTIYF; clone_size: NA; j_call: TRBJ1-3; d_call: TRBD1; v_call: TRBV9
cdr3_nt: TGTGCCAGCAGTTCCGACAGGGTCTCTGGAAACACCATATATTTT; cdr3_aa: CASSSDRVSGNTIYF; clone_size: NA; j_call: TRBJ1-3; d_call: TRBD1; v_call: TRBV5-4
cdr3_nt: TGTGCCAGCAGCTTAGCATTAGGGACAGGGGCCTACGAGCAGTACTTC; cdr3_aa: CASSLALGTGAYEQYF; clone_size: once; j_call: TRBJ2-7; d_call: TRBD1; v_call: TRBV7-6
cdr3_nt: TGTGCCAGCAGCCTCAGATCACAGGGAATCGCGTTCTTC; cdr3_aa: CASSLRSQGIAFF; clone_size: NA; j_call: TRBJ2-1; d_call: NA; v_call: TRBV5-8
cdr3_nt: TGTGCCAGCAGCCCCGGGGGGGCCCCGACGCGGAACACCATATATTTT; cdr3_aa: CASSPGGAPTRNTIYF; clone_size: NA; j_call: TRBJ1-3; d_call: NA; v_call: TRBV7-6
cdr3_nt: TGCAGCGCCGGACCGACAGGGTGGAACACTGAAGCTTTCTTT; cdr3_aa: CSAGPTGWNTEAFF; clone_size: NA; j_call: TRBJ1-1; d_call: TRBD1; v_call: TRBV29-1
cdr3_nt: TGTGCCAGCAGCACGTGGGACTCCCCGCGCGGGGAGCTGTTTTTT; cdr3_aa: CASSTWDSPRGELFF; clone_size: NA; j_call: TRBJ2-2; d_call: NA; v_call: TRBV7-9
cdr3_nt: TGTGCCAGCAGTAACAGGGGTTGGAATCAGCCCCAGCATTTT; cdr3_aa: CASSNRGWNQPQHF; clone_size: NA; j_call: TRBJ1-5; d_call: TRBD1; v_call: TRBV6-5
cdr3_nt: TGTGCCAGCAGCGGGGGACAGGGAAGCGGCTATGGCTACACCTTC; cdr3_aa: CASSGGQGSGYGYTF; clone_size: NA; j_call: TRBJ1-2; d_call: TRBD1; v_call: TRBV5-6
cdr3_nt: TGTGCCAGCAGCTGGCTAACCAACTATGGCTACACCTTC; cdr3_aa: CASSWLTNYGYTF; clone_size: once; j_call: TRBJ1-2; d_call: NA; v_call: TRBV7-2
cdr3_nt: TGTGCCTGCAAGGGGGGGGCGGAGGGCTACACCTTC; cdr3_aa: CACKGGAEGYTF; clone_size: NA; j_call: TRBJ1-2; d_call: NA; v_call: TRBV30
cdr3_nt: TGTGCCTGGAGTGCCTCCTCTGACGGGGGCACAGATACGCAGTATTTT; cdr3_aa: CAWSASSDGGTDTQYF; clone_size: NA; j_call: TRBJ2-3; d_call: NA; v_call: TRBV30
cdr3_nt: TGTGCCAGTAGTATGTGGGATAACAATCAGCCCCAGCATTTT; cdr3_aa: CASSMWDNNQPQHF; clone_size: NA; j_call: TRBJ1-5; d_call: NA; v_call: TRBV19
cdr3_nt: TGTGCCGGCAGTTCTATTCTGACAGGGGAAGAGACCCAGTACTTC; cdr3_aa: CAGSSILTGEETQYF; clone_size: NA; j_call: TRBJ2-5; d_call: TRBD1; v_call: TRBV6-6
cdr3_nt: TGTGCCAGCAGCCAATCACTGGAGGGGACCAAAAACATTCAGTACTTC; cdr3_aa: CASSQSLEGTKNIQYF; clone_size: NA; j_call: TRBJ2-4; d_call: NA; v_call: TRBV16
cdr3_nt: TGTGCCAGCAGCCCCCCCGCGGGGAGCTACTACGAGCAGTACTTC; cdr3_aa: CASSPPAGSYYEQYF; clone_size: NA; j_call: TRBJ2-7; d_call: NA; v_call: TRBV5-6
cdr3_nt: TGTGCCAGCAACCAGGGGCCCCTTTCCCACGAGCAGTACTTC; cdr3_aa: CASNQGPLSHEQYF; clone_size: NA; j_call: TRBJ2-7; d_call: NA; v_call: TRBV6-1
cdr3_nt: TGTGCCACTTCGGACAGGCCCTACTATGGCTACACCTTC; cdr3_aa: CATSDRPYYGYTF; clone_size: few; j_call: TRBJ1-2; d_call: TRBD1; v_call: TRBV25-1
cdr3_nt: TGCGCCAGCAGCTTGGGGGGTACCGGTTACGAGCAGTACTTC; cdr3_aa: CASSLGGTGYEQYF; clone_size: NA; j_call: TRBJ2-7; d_call: NA; v_call: TRBV5-1
cdr3_nt: TGTGCCACCATCGCGGCCGGGGAGCTGTTTTTT; cdr3_aa: CATIAAGELFF; clone_size: NA; j_call: TRBJ2-2; d_call: NA; v_call: TRBV7-6
cdr3_nt: TGTGCCAGCAGTTTATATAATCGAGATACGACTAGGCACGGGGAGCTGTTTTTT; cdr3_aa: CASSLYNRDTTRHGELFF; clone_size: once; j_call: TRBJ2-2; d_call: NA; v_call: TRBV27